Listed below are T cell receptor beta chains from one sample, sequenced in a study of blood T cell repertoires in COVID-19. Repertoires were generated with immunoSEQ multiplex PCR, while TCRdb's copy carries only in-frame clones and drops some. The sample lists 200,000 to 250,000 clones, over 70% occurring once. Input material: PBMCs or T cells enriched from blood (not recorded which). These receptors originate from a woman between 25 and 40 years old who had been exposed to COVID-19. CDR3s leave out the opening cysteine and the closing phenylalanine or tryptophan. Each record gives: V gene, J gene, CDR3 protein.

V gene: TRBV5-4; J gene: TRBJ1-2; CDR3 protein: ASSSTGGNDGYT
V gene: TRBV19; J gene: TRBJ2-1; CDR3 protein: ASSSVLAGDRYNEQF
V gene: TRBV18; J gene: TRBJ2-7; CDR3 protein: ASSRDRDLHEQY
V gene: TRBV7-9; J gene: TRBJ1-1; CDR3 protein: ASSLAVGVGSNTEAF
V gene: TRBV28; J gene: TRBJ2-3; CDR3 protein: ASSFRLYRTSGPLTDTQY
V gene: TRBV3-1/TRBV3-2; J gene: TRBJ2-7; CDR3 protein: ASSHRTSPLYEQY
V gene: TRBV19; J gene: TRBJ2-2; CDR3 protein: ASSTYTGELF
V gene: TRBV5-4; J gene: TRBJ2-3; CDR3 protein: ASSPGGAGPEGY
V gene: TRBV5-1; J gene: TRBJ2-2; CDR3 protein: ASSLAGLAGGTGELF
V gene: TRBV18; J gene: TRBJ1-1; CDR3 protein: ASSPAVSVRTEAF
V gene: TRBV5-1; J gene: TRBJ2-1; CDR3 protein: ASSLRGLESNEQF
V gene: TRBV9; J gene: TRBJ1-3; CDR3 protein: ASSGTGGFSGNTIY
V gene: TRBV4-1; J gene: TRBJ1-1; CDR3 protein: ASSQDQGLNTEAF
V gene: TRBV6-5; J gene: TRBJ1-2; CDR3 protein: ASSYSPETDNYGYT
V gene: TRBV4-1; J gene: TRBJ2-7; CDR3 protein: ASSSDISYEQY
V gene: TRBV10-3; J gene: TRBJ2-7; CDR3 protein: AISEHGYEQY
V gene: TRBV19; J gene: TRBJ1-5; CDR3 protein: ATRGLLFSNQPQH
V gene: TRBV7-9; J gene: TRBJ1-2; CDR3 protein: ASSLMNTPNYGYT
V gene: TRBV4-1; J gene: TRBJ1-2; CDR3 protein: ASSHPGGRSYGYT
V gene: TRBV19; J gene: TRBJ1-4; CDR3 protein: ASSIKSFGELF
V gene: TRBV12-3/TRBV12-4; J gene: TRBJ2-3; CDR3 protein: ASSSVHAQY
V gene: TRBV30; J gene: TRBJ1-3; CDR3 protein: AWSVRTAGNTIY
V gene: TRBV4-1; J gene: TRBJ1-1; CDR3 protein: ASSQGGSGGNTEAF
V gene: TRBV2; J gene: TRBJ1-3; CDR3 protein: ASAGQIRNTIY
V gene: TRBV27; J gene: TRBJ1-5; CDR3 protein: ASRALDISNQPQH
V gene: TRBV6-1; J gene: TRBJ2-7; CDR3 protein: ASSELGTGGRGQY
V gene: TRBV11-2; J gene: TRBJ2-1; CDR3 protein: ASSLERRGGFDNEQF
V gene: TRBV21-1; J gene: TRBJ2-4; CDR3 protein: ASSKRRGSAKNIQY
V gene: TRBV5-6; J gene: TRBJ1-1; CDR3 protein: ASSFGGTVNTEAF
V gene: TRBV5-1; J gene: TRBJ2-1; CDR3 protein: ASSAGQYNEQF
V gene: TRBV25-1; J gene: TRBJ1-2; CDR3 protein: ASSAKLASNYGYT
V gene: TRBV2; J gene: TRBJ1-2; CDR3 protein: ASRHSGTGGVNYGYT
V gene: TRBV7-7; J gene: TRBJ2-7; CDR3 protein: ASSPDRDSYEQY
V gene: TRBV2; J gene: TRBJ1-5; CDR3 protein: ASSEQGGRSNQPQH
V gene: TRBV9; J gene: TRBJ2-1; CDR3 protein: ASSVTPSGSSYNEQF
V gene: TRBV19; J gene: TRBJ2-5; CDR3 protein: ATTGGQGGTETQY
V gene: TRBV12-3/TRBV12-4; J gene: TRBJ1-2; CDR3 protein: ASSPPGVDGYT
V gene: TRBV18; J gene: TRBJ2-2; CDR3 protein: ASSRGRGIVGELF
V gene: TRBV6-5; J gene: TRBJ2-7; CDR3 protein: ASSSTGTGLYEQY
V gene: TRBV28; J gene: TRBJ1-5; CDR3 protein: ASGPRRGYNQPQH
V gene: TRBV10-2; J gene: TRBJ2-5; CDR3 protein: ASSVSGQPYQETQY
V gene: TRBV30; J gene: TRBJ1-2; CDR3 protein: AWIGVDYGYT
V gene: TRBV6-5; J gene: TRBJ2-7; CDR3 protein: ASINKGTFSYEQY
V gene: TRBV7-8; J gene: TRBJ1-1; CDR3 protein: ASSPSRGMNTEAF
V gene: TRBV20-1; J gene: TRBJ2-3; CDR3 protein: SASPLAGEVTDTQY
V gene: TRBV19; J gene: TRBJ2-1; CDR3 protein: ASSITAGGYNEQF
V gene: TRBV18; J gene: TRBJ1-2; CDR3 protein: ASSHWDRANYGYT
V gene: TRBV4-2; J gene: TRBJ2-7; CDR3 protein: ASSQVGGLTYEQY
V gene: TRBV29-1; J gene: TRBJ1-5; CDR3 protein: SVATGGNQPQH
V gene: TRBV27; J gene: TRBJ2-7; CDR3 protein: ASSFKAGGGKTYEQY
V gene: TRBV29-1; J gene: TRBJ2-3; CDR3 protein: SVRTGSTDTQY
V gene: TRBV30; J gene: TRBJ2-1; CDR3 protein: AWRDSSGRRVEQF
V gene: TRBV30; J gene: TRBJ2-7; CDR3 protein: AWTWGGEVHEQY
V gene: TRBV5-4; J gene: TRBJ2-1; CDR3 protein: ASSTTTSGRVSYNEQF
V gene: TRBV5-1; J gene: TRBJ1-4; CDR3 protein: ASSLNTGSNEKLF
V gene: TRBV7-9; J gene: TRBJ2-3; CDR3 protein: ASSLSGLTDTQY
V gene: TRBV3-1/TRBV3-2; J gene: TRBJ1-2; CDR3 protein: ASSHMQGQGGYT